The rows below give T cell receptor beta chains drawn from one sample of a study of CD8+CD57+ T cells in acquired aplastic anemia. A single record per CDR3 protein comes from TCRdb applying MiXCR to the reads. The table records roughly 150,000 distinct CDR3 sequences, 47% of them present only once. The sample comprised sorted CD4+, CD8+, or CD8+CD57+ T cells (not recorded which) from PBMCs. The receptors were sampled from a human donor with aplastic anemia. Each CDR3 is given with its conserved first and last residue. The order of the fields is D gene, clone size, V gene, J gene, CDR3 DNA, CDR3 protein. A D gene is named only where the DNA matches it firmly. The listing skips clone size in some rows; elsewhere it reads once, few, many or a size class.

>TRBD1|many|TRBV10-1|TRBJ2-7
TGCGCCAGCAGGGTCGACAGGGGTAGAAAAACGGCCTACGAGCAGTACTTC
CASRVDRGRKTAYEQYF
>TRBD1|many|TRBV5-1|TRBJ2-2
TGCGCCAGCAAAGACAGGGTCTCAACCGGGGAGCTGTTTTTT
CASKDRVSTGELFF
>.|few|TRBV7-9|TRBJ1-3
TGTGCCAGCAGGGGGGACCCTGCCTCTGGAAACACCATATATTTT
CASRGDPASGNTIYF
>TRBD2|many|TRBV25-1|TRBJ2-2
TGTGCCAGCAGTGCAGCGGGAGCCTCCGGGGAGCTGTTTTTT
CASSAAGASGELFF
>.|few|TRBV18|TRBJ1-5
TGTGCCAGCTCACCAGCGGGGAGTCAGCCCCAGCATTTT
CASSPAGSQPQHF
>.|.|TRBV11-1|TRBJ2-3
TGTGCCAGCAGAAATACAGGCAGCACAGATACGCAGTATTTT
CASRNTGSTDTQYF
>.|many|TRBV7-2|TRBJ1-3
TGTGCCAGCAGTTTAGGAGGAAACACCATATATTTT
CASSLGGNTIYF
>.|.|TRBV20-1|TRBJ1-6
TGCAGTGCTAGAGAAAGGGGGGAGGGCTATAATTCACCCCTCCACTTT
CSARERGEGYNSPLHF
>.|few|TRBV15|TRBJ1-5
TGTGCCACCAGCACAACGGAGGGTCCTGGTAAGCCCCAGCATTTT
CATSTTEGPGKPQHF
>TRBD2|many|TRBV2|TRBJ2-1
TGTGCCAGCAACCGCGGGAGGCCCCGGGGAGGGGATGAGCAGTTCTTC
CASNRGRPRGGDEQFF
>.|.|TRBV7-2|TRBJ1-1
TGTGCCAGCACCCCTAATGGCACTGAAGCTTTCTTT
CASTPNGTEAFF
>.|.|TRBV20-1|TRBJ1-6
TGCAGTACTCGGAGGACATTCACCAATTCACCCCTCCACTTT
CSTRRTFTNSPLHF
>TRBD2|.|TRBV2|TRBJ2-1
TGTGCCAGCACTAGCGGGTACTTAGGCGGCAATGAGCAGTTCTTC
CASTSGYLGGNEQFF
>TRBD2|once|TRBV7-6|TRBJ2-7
TGTGCCAGCAGCCCCGGGGGCGGGAGGTACGAGCAGTACTTC
CASSPGGGRYEQYF
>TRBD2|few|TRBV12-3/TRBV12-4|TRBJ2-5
TGTGCCAGCAGTTCATGGACTAGCGGGGAAGGAGAGACCCAGTACTTC
CASSSWTSGEGETQYF
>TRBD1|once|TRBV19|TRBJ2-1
TGTGCCACCGGACAGGACCACACAGATACGCAGTTCTTC
CATGQDHTDTQFF
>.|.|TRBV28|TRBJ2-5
TGTGCCAGCAGTTTACAGGGAGGACAAGAGACCCAGTACTTC
CASSLQGGQETQYF
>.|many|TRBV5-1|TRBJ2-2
TGCGCCAGCAGCTTGACGGGGATAGGCACCGGGGAGCTGTTTTTT
CASSLTGIGTGELFF
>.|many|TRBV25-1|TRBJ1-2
TGTGCCAGCAGTCCGGGGGACTATGGCTACACCTTC
CASSPGDYGYTF
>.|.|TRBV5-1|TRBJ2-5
TGCGCCAGCAGCCCGGAAGGGGGGGCGGAGACCCAGTACTTC
CASSPEGGAETQYF
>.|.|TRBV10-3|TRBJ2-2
TGTGCCATCAGTGAGGGGAGCACCGGGGAGCTGTTTTTT
CAISEGSTGELFF
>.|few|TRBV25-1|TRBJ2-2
TGTGCCAGCAGTGGCCTAAGAGGGGAGCTGTTTTTT
CASSGLRGELFF
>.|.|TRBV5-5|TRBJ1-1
TGTGCCAGCAGCTGGGACAAGGGGGTATATACTGAAGCTTTCTTT
CASSWDKGVYTEAFF
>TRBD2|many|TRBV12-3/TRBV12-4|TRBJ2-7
TGTGCCAGCAGGCCACTAGCGGGAAGGTACGAGCAGTACTTC
CASRPLAGRYEQYF
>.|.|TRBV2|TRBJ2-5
TGTGCCAGCAGTGAAGCCCCGACACTTCAAGAGACCCAGTACTTC
CASSEAPTLQETQYF
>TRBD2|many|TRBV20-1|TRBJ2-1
TGCAGTGCTAGAGTTCTAGCGGGAGGGCCCTCCTACAATGAGCAGTTCTTC
CSARVLAGGPSYNEQFF
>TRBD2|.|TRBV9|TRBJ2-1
TGTGCCAGCACCAGTAGGGCTAGCGGGGGCCCCTGGGGTGAGCAGTTCTTC
CASTSRASGGPWGEQFF
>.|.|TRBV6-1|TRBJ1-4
TGTGCCAGCAGCGGAGCGGTAACTAATGAAAAACTGTTTTTT
CASSGAVTNEKLFF
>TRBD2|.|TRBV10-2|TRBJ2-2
TGCGCCAGCGGACGGCTAGCGGGGGGGCAAGGCGGGGAGCTGTTTTTT
CASGRLAGGQGGELFF
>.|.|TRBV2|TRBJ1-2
TGTGCCAGCAGTGAAGGGGATAACTATGGCTACACCTTC
CASSEGDNYGYTF
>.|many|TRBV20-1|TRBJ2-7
TGCAGTGCTAGTAAATCTGGGGCCTACGAGCAGTACTTC
CSASKSGAYEQYF
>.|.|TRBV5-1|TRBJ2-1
TGCGCCAGCAGCTTGGATACCCACAATGAGCAGTTCTTC
CASSLDTHNEQFF
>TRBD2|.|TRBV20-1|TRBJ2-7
TGCAGTGTGGCGGGGGGTTACGAGCAGTACTTC
CSVAGGYEQYF
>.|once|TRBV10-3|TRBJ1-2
TGTGCCATCACTACGGGGGACTATGGCTACACCTTC
CAITTGDYGYTF
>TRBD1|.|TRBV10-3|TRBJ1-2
TGTGCCTCGGACGGGACAGGGAATGGCTACACCTTC
CASDGTGNGYTF
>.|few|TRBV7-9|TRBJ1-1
TGTGCCAGCCGGTTTGGGCAGAACACTGAAGCTTTCTTT
CASRFGQNTEAFF
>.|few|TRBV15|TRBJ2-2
TGTGCCACCAGCAGACTTCAACAGGGGGAGCTGTTTTTT
CATSRLQQGELFF
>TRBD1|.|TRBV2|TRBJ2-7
TGTGCCAGCAGGGGGACAGGGCCTCTCTACGAGCAGTACTTC
CASRGTGPLYEQYF
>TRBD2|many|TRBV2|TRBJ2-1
TGTGCCAGCATAAAAGGGCGGGAGGCGGGTGAGCAGTTCTTC
CASIKGREAGEQFF
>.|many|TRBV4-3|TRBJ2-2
TGCGCCAGCAGCCAAGAGGTTAACACCGGGGAGCTGTTTTTT
CASSQEVNTGELFF
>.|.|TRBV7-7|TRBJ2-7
TGTGCCAGCAGCTTAGCAGAGGGGGGTTACGAGCAGTACTTC
CASSLAEGGYEQYF
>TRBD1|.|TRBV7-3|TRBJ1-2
TGTGCCAGCAGCTTGGGACAGGGGGCTGAAGGCTACACCTTC
CASSLGQGAEGYTF
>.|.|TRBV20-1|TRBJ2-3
TGCAGTGCTACCGGGGGCACAGATACGCAGTATTTT
CSATGGTDTQYF
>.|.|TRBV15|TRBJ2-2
TGTGCCACCAGCAGGGGGATCACCGGGGAGCTGTTTTTT
CATSRGITGELFF
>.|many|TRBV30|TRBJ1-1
TGTGCCTGGAGTGATCAAGTGGGCGAAGCTTTCTTT
CAWSDQVGEAFF
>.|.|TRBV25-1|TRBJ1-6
TGTGCCAGCAGTGAATATGGGAGAGGTCGGGGCGGTGATTCACCCCTCCACTTT
CASSEYGRGRGGDSPLHF
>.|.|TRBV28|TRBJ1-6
TGTGCCAGCGGGTTTCAGGGAAAGGATTCACCCCTCCACTTT
CASGFQGKDSPLHF
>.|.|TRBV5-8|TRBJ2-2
TGTGCCAGCAGCCCCGGGAGACGCGGGGAGCTGTTTTTT
CASSPGRRGELFF
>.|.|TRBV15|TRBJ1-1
TGTGCCACCAGCAGAGATCGTAAGGGGCCCAGAGAGGCTTTCTTT
CATSRDRKGPREAFF
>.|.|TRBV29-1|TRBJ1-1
TGCAGCGTGAGCCCTGGGTCCGAAGCTTTCTTT
CSVSPGSEAFF
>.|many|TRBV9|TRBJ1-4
TGTGCCAGCAGCGTTACTGGACAGAATGAAAAACTGTTTTTT
CASSVTGQNEKLFF
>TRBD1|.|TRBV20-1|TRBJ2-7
TGCAGTGCTTCCCGACCTGACAGGGTGGGAACCTACGAGCAGTACTTC
CSASRPDRVGTYEQYF
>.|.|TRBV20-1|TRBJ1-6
TGCAGTGCACGCGGCTCCCGGGACGGTGTTTCACCCCTCCACTTT
CSARGSRDGVSPLHF